This T cell receptor beta chain is drawn from a study of blood T cell repertoires in COVID-19 (dated by TCRdb to 2020 to 2022). Background on the whole study: The collaborator samples originated in the United States, Italy and Spain and spanned the acute and convalescent phases of COVID-19. The prospective study material was composed of cDNA or gDNA derived from T cells, B-cell-depleted T cells, or PBMCs. Deeply sampled blood TCRbeta repertoires from subjects exposed to, actively infected with, or recovered from COVID-19 were included in the dataset. The repertoires were released in a freely available public database meant as a resource for research on the immune response to SARS-CoV-2. The samples were drawn from two sources: the first 160 participants of the ongoing ImmuneRACE study, and fewer than 1,500 subjects contributed by 6 global collaborators. Nearly every sample came with metadata listing a de-identified subject ID, COVID-19 status, age in years and sex. HLA class I and class II types, where available, came from metadata supplied by the sample provider rather than from assay-based typing.

In the prospective study, participants were roughly 18 to 100 years old, resided in about two dozen geographic areas of the United States, and were enrolled through a virtual design. To assign participants to cohorts, the prospective study relied on clinical history that participants themselves reported in a screening survey and a study questionnaire. For ImmuneRACE Cohort 3, a participant was defined as recovered based on two consecutive negative NP/OP PCR tests, clearance by a healthcare professional, or resolution of symptoms. Each participant in the prospective study had whole blood, serum and a nasopharyngeal or oropharyngeal swab collected by mobile phlebotomists. Over an approximately 2-month period, participants in the prospective study had the option of providing additional blood draws and questionnaires. Before DNA extraction, prospective study blood samples were shipped either frozen or at room temperature.

Overall study results and their limits: Clinical and demographic metadata were provided uncurated, with the amount varying by source and participant.

CDR1 and CDR2, per the germline V gene (reference sequence), are PRHDT and FYEKMQ. The V and J ends are trimmed by 5 bases and 4 bases, leaving 10 bases between them. Counted from cysteine to phenylalanine, this CDR3 has 13 amino acids. CDR3 DNA is the only sequence kept; it has 39 bases, read in frame from the first base. TCRbeta CDR3 regions were amplified from genomic DNA using the immunoSEQ Assay, a bias-controlled multiplex PCR. As for how the authors treated the data: The number of nucleated cells in each sample was estimated by amplification of reference gene primers within the assay. Sequence reads were collapsed and filtered to measure the absolute abundance of every unique TCRbeta CDR3 rearrangement. For each sample, productive Simpson clonality was calculated as the square root of Simpson's diversity index across productive rearrangements. TCRdb re-hosts the immuneACCESS table, in-frame sequences only. Its copies lack some clones; in the studies checked, an unresolved V gene accounts for under half of them, and the cause for the rest is not known. The DNA was the basis for D and trimming; V, J and clone size are from that table. A total of under 200,000 clones appear in this sample, around nine tenths of them only once. The ten largest make up 6.5% to 8.5% of the sample.

This clone was counted only a few times. No cognate antigen has been identified for it. One base away there is no much larger clone; base qualities are not given. The TCR was taken from a woman aged 50 to 60 who had recovered from COVID-19. The sequenced material came from PBMCs or T cells enriched from blood (not recorded which). The rearrangement joined TRBV13 to TRBJ2-3, with TRBD2 perhaps the D gene, on 6 matching bases. The nucleotide sequence reads TGTGCCAGCAGCCTAAGGGAGGCAGATACGCAGTATTTT. It is translated as CASSLREADTQYF. The full variable domain, with segments outside the CDR3 supplied by the reference TRBV13 and TRBJ2-3 proteins, appears as AAGVIQSPRHLIKEKRETATLKCYPIPRHDTVYWYQQGPGQDPQFLISFYEKMQSDKGSIPDRFSAQQFSDYHSELNMSSLELGDSALYFCASSLREADTQYFGPGTRLTVL.